This T cell receptor beta chain was obtained from a study of blood T cell repertoires in COVID-19. As for the study in general: COVID-19 samples, acute and convalescent, were from the United States, Italy and Spain. The analysed material was cDNA or gDNA that came from T cells, B-cell-depleted T cells, or PBMCs.

This CDR3 region has 15 residues. V shed 0 bases, J shed 6 bases, and the junction held 4 bases outside the gene matches. CDR1 is SGHAT, CDR2 FQNNGV, per germline. Original methodology: Reference gene primer amplification in the assay estimated nucleated cell counts. Produced via immunoSEQ multiplex PCR; TCRdb's table is partial and in-frame only. The V and J calls and clone size are taken from that table; D and trimming were inferred from the DNA. Among approximately 45,000 clones, around 75% were seen once, and the ten largest hold 50% to 75%. This receptor was taken from an elderly man with acute or convalescent COVID-19. The gene calls are TRBV11-2 and TRBJ2-3; TRBD1 matches at 9 bases. The sequencing sample was made of peripheral blood. The CDR3 here is CASSLDGDRVDTQYF. CDR3 bases: TGTGCCAGCAGCTTAGATGGGGACAGGGTTGATACGCAGTATTTT.